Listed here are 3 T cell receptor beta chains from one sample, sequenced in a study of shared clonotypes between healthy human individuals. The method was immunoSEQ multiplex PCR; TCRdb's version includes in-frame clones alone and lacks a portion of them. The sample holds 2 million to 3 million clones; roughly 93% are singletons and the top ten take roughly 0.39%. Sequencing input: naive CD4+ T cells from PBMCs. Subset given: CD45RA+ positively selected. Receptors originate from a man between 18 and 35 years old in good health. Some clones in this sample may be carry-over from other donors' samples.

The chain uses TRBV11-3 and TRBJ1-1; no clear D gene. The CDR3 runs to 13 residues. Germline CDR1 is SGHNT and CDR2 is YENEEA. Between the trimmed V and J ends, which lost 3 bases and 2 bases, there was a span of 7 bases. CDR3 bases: TGTGCCAGCAGCTTGGGTATCAACACTGAAGCTTTCTTT. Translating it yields CASSLGINTEAFF.

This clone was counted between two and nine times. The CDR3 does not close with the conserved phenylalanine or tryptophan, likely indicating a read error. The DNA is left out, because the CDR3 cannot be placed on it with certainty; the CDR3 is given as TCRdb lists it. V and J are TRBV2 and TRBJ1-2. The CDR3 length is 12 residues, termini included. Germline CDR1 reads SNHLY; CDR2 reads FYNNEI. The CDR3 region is CASSVGFPGGEL.

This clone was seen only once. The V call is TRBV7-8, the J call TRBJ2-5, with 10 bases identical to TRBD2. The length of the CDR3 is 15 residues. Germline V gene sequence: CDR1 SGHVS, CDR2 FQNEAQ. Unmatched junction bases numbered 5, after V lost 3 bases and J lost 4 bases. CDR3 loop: CASSFDRLAGETQYF. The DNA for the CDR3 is TGTGCCAGCAGCTTCGACCGACTAGCGGGAGAGACCCAGTACTTC.